In this sample, the clone carrying this T cell receptor beta chain turned up a few times. The antigen remains unidentified. A second PCR, run for about 7 to 11 cycles, used a sample-barcoded 5' primer plus a J-beta primer mix. One entry per CDR3 protein results from TCRdb running MiXCR on the 5' RACE reads. In the table there are 1.5 million to 2 million distinct CDR3 sequences, about two fifths of which are singletons. V dropped 6 bases and J dropped 13; count of bases not matched to a gene: 9. The CDR3 consists of 12 residues. Germline lookup yields CDR1 KGHSH and CDR2 LQKENI. The sample is drawn from a study of blood T cells in healthy people across ages. Study-wide results and limits: Expanded clonotype changes were possibly confounded by unknown donor CMV status. Unsorted PBMCs blocked a conclusive comparison of naive and antigen-experienced cells. Per million T cells, TCR beta diversity dropped about linearly as age rose. Observed TCR beta diversity showed a strong correlation with the percentage of naive T cells as measured by flow cytometry.

The chain combines TRBV18 with TRBJ2-4, with TRBD1 identical over 7 bases. The sequence derives from a human donor in good health. The sequencing sample was made of blood. As DNA, the CDR3 is TGTGCCAGCTCGCCTAGACAGGGCGGGCAGTACTTC. Protein product: CASSPRQGGQYF.